This TCR beta chain was captured by sequencing in a study of cytomegalovirus exposure and HLA in healthy donors. Study-level points and caveats: In vitro checks showed that a few CMV-associated chains really do target CMV antigens. Most TCR sequences proved rare, with some public TCRs found in many donors. TCR beta chains numbering approximately 150 were designated cytomegalovirus-associated.

TCRdb keeps only in-frame clones here, not all; method: immunoSEQ multiplex PCR. The sample lists roughly 120,000 clones, more than 85% seen once, with less than 4.5% in the top ten. To note about this clone: Antigen specificity is unknown.

V lost 4 bases and J lost 2, with 6 bases in between. From germline, CDR1 is WSHSY and CDR2 SAAADI. The CDR3 covers 14 residues. V and J are TRBV10-2 and TRBJ2-6; no clear D. The sequencing sample was made of PBMCs. The TCR sequence derives from a man aged 18 to 29 in good health and CMV-seropositive. The CDR3 region is CASSGPPGANVLTF. CDR3 DNA: TGCGCCAGCAGTGGGCCGCCTGGGGCCAACGTCCTGACTTTC.